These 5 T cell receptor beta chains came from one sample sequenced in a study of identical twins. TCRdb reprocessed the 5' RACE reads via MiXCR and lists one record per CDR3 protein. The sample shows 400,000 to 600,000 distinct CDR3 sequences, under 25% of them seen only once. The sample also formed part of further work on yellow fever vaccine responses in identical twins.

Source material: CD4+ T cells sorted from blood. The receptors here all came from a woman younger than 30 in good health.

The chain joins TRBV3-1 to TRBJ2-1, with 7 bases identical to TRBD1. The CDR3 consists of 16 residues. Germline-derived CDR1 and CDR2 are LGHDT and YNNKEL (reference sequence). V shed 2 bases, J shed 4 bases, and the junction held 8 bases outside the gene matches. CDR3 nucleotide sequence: TGTGCCAGCAGCCAAACCGGGACAGCCTCGTACAATGAGCAGTTCTTC. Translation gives CASSQTGTASYNEQFF.

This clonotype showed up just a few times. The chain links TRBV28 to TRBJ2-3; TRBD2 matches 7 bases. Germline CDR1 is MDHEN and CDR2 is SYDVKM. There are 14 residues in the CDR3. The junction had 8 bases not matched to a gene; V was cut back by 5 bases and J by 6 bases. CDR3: CASSTLDGRDTQYF. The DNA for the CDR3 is TGTGCCAGCAGTACTCTTGACGGGAGGGATACGCAGTATTTT.

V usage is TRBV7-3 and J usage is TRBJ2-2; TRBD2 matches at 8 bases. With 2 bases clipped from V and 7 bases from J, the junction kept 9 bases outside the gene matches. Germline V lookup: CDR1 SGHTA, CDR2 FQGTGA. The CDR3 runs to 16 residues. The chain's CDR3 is CASSLGSSGRGGELFF. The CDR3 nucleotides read TGTGCCAGCAGCTTAGGGTCCAGCGGGAGAGGCGGGGAGCTGTTTTTT.

The CDR3 sequence is CSVGSQGEQYF. The CDR3 DNA is TGCAGCGTTGGCTCCCAGGGCGAGCAGTACTTC. This chain connects TRBV29-1 to TRBJ2-7, with D perhaps TRBD1 (5 bases). The CDR3 length is 11 residues. The germline gives CDR1 SQVTM, CDR2 ANQGSEA. Trimming left V 4 bases short and J 6 bases short, with 10 bases between.

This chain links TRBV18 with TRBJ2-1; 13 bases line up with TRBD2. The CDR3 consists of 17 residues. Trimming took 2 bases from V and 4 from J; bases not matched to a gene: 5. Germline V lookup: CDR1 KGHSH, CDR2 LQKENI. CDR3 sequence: CASSPRPGLAGYNEQFF. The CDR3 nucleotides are TGTGCCAGCTCACCAAGGCCGGGACTAGCGGGGTACAATGAGCAGTTCTTC.